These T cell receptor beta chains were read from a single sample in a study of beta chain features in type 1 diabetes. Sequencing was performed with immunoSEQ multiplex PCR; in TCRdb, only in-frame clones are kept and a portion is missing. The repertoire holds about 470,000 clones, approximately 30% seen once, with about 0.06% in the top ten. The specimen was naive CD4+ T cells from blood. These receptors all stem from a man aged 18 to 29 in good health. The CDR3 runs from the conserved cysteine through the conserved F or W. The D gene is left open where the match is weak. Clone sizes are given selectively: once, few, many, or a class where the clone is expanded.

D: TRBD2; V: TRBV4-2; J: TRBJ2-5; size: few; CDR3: CASSQEPGGHQETQYF; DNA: TGTGCCAGCAGCCAAGAACCGGGAGGCCACCAAGAGACCCAGTACTTC
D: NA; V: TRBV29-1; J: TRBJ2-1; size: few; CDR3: CSVVGPRIYNEQFF; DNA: TGCAGCGTTGTCGGACCGAGAATCTACAATGAGCAGTTCTTC
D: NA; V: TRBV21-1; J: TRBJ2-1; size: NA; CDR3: CASSNDGRRDNEQFF; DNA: TGTGCCAGCAGCAATGACGGGAGAAGGGACAATGAGCAGTTCTTC
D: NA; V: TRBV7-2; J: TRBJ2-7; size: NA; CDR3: CASSVVPDLTYEQYF; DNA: TGTGCCAGCAGCGTAGTACCAGACCTTACCTACGAGCAGTACTTC
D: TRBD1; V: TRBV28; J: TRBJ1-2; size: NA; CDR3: CASSSWTGAWYGYTF; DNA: TGTGCCAGCAGTTCGTGGACAGGGGCCTGGTATGGCTACACCTTC
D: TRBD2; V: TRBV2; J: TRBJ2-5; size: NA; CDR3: CASVAGVTKIETQYF; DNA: TGTGCCAGCGTTGCGGGAGTAACCAAGATAGAGACCCAGTACTTC
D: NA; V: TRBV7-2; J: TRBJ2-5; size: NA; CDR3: CASSQPGLGETQYF; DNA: TGTGCCAGCAGCCAGCCGGGACTGGGGGAGACCCAGTACTTC
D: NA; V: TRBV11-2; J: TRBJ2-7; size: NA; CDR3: CASSLERGTYEQYF; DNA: TGTGCCAGCAGCTTAGAACGGGGCACCTACGAGCAGTACTTC
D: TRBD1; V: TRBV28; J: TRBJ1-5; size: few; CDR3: CASRPPGTGPQPQHF; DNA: TGTGCCAGCAGACCCCCCGGGACAGGGCCTCAGCCCCAGCATTTT
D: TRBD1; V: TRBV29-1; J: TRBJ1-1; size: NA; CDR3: CSARDRGPFDTEAFF; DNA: TGCAGCGCCCGGGACAGGGGGCCCTTCGACACTGAAGCTTTCTTT
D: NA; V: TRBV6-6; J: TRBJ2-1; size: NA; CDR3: CASSYNPTEPYNEQFF; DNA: TGTGCCAGCAGTTACAATCCCACAGAGCCTTACAATGAGCAGTTCTTC
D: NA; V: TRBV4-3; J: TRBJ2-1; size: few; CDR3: CASSQEWASVRVHEQFF; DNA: TGCGCCAGCAGCCAAGAATGGGCCAGCGTGAGGGTCCATGAGCAGTTCTTC
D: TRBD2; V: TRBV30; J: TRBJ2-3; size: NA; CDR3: CAWSAGGGDTQYF; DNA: TGTGCCTGGAGTGCCGGGGGGGGAGATACGCAGTATTTT
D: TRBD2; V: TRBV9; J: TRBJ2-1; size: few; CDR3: CASSVGLAGFNEQFF; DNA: TGTGCCAGCAGCGTAGGGCTAGCGGGATTTAATGAGCAGTTCTTC
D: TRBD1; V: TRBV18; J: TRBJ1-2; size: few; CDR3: CASSPDRASGYTF; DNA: TGTGCCAGCTCACCCGACAGGGCGAGCGGCTACACCTTC
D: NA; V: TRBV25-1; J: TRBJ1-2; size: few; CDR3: CASSENGFYGDYTF; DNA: TGTGCCAGCAGTGAAAATGGGTTCTATGGTGACTACACCTTC
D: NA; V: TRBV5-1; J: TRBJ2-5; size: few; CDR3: CASSLYQETQYF; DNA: TGCGCCAGCAGCTTGTACCAAGAGACCCAGTACTTC
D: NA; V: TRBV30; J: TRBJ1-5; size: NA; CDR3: CAWSVGQFNQPQHF; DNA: TGTGCCTGGAGTGTTGGCCAGTTTAATCAGCCCCAGCATTTT
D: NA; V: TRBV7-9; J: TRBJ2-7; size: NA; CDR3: CASSLPISYEQYF; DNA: TGTGCCAGCAGCTTGCCAATCTCCTACGAGCAGTACTTC
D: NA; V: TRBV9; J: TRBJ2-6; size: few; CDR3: CASSKKSSGANVLTF; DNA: TGTGCCAGCAGCAAAAAGAGCTCTGGGGCCAACGTCCTGACTTTC
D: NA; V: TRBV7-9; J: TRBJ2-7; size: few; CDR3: CASSPFRKWYEQYF; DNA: TGTGCCAGCAGCCCTTTTAGGAAGTGGTACGAGCAGTACTTC
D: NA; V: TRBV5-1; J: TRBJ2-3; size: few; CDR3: CASSTPTDTQYF; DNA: TGCGCCAGCAGCACCCCGACAGATACGCAGTATTTT
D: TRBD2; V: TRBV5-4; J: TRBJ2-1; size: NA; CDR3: CASSPGLVNEQFF; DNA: TGTGCCAGCAGCCCTGGACTAGTCAATGAGCAGTTCTTC
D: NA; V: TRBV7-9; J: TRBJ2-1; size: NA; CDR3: CASSLAGLNYNEQFF; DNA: TGTGCCAGCAGCTTAGCGGGGTTAAACTACAATGAGCAGTTCTTC
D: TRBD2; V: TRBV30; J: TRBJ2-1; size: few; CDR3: CAWRGQREIYNEQFF; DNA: TGTGCCTGGAGGGGGCAGCGGGAGATCTACAATGAGCAGTTCTTC
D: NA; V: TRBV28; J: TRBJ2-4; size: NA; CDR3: CASTLGPRGNIQYF; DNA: TGTGCCAGCACCCTGGGGCCACGGGGAAACATTCAGTACTTC
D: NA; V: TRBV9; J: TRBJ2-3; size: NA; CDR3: CASSVAPTPTDTQYF; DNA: TGTGCCAGCAGCGTAGCCCCGACCCCCACAGATACGCAGTATTTT
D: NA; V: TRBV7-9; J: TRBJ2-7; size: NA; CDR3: CASSLVFYEQYF; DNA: TGTGCCAGCAGCTTAGTTTTCTACGAGCAGTACTTC
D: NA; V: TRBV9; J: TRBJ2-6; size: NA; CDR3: CASSALGQSGANVLTF; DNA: TGTGCCAGCAGCGCCTTAGGCCAGTCTGGGGCCAACGTCCTGACTTTC
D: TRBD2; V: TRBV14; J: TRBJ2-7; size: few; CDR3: CASSQIGLGYGSSYEQYF; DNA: TGTGCCAGCAGCCAGATCGGACTAGGCTACGGAAGCTCCTACGAGCAGTACTTC
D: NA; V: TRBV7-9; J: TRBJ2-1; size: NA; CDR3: CASSVSGYNEQFF; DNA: TGTGCCAGCAGCGTTAGCGGATACAATGAGCAGTTCTTC
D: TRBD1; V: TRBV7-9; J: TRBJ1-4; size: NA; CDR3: CASSSTGGVDTNEKLFF; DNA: TGTGCCAGCAGCTCGACAGGGGGCGTGGACACTAATGAAAAACTGTTTTTT
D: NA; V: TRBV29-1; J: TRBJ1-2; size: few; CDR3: CSLGTVGGYTF; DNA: TGCAGCCTTGGGACCGTCGGAGGCTACACCTTC
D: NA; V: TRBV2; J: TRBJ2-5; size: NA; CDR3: CASSDNQETQYF; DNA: TGTGCCAGCAGCGACAATCAAGAGACCCAGTACTTC
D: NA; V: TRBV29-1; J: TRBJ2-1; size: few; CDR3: CSVDMAGSYNEQFF; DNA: TGCAGCGTTGACATGGCGGGGTCCTACAATGAGCAGTTCTTC
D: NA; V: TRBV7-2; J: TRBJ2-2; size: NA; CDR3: CASSFLPGAVTGELFF; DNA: TGTGCCAGCAGCTTTCTCCCAGGGGCGGTCACCGGGGAGCTGTTTTTT
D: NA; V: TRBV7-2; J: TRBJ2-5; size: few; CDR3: CASSSGRQETQYF; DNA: TGTGCCAGCTCCTCCGGCAGGCAAGAGACCCAGTACTTC
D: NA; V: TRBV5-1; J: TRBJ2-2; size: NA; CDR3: CASSLGTVNTGELFF; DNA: TGCGCCAGCAGCTTGGGGACAGTGAACACCGGGGAGCTGTTTTTT
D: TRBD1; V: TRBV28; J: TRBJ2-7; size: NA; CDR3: CASGTGYVEQYF; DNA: TGTGCCAGCGGGACAGGGTACGTCGAGCAGTACTTC
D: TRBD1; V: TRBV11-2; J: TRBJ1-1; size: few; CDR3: CASSSLGQGGAFF; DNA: TGTGCCAGCAGCTCCCTGGGACAGGGAGGAGCTTTCTTT
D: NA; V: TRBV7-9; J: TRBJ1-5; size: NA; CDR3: CASSSTGGDQPQHF; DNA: TGTGCCAGCAGCTCGACGGGAGGGGATCAGCCCCAGCATTTT
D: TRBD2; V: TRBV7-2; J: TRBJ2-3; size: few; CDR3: CASSLVREAGGHTDTQYF; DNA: TGTGCCAGCAGCTTAGTCCGCGAGGCGGGAGGACACACAGATACGCAGTATTTT
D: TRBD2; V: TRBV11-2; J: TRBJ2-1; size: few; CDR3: CASSLIAGYNEQFF; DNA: TGTGCCAGCAGCTTGATAGCGGGTTACAATGAGCAGTTCTTC
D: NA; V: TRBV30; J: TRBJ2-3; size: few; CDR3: CAWADKSFTDTQYF; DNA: TGTGCCTGGGCCGACAAGTCTTTCACAGATACGCAGTATTTT
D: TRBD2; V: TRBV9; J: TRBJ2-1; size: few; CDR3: CASSPSGVYNEQFF; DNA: TGTGCCAGCAGCCCGAGCGGGGTCTACAATGAGCAGTTCTTC
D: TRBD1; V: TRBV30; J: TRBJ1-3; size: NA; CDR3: CAWSSTHRGSSIYF; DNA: TGTGCCTGGAGTTCAACTCACAGGGGGAGCTCCATATATTTT
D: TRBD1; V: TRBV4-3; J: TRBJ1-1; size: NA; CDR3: CASSQTDRGVNTEAFF; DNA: TGCGCCAGCAGCCAAACCGACAGGGGCGTGAACACTGAAGCTTTCTTT
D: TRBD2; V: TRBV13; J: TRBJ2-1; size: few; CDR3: CASSSEPRLAGDSYNEQFF; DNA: TGTGCCAGCAGCTCGGAACCCAGACTAGCGGGAGATTCCTACAATGAGCAGTTCTTC
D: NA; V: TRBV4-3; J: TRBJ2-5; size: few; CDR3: CASSQDRETQYF; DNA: TGCGCCAGCAGCCAAGATAGGGAGACCCAGTACTTC
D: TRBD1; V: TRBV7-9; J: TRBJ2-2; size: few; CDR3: CASTTGQLNTGELFF; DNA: TGTGCCAGCACGACAGGGCAACTAAACACCGGGGAGCTGTTTTTT
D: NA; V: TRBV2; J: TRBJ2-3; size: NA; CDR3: CASSARLVSTQYF; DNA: TGTGCCAGCAGTGCCCGACTTGTTTCCACGCAGTATTTT
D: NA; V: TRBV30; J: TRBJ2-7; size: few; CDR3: CAWSVTTYEQYF; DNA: TGTGCCTGGAGTGTGACTACCTACGAGCAGTACTTC
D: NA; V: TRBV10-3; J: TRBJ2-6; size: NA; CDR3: CAISVWTLGFSGANVLTF; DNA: TGTGCCATCAGTGTATGGACCTTAGGATTCTCTGGGGCCAACGTCCTGACTTTC